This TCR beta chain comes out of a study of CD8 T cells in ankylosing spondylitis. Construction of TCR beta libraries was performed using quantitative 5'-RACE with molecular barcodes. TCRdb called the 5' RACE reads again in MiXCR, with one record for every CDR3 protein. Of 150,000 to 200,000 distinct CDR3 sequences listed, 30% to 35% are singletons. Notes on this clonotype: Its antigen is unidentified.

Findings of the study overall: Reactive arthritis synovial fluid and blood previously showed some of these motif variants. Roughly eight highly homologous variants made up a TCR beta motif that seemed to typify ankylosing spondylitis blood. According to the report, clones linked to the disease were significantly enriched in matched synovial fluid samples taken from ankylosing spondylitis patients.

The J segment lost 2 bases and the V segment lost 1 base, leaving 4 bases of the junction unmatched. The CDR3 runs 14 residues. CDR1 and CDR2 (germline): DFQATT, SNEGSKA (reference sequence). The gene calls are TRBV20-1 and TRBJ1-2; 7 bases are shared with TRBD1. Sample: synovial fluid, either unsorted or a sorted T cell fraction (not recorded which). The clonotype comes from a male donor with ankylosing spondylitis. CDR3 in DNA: TGCAGTGCTAGAGGAGGGACAGACAACTATGGCTACACCTTC. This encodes CSARGGTDNYGYTF.